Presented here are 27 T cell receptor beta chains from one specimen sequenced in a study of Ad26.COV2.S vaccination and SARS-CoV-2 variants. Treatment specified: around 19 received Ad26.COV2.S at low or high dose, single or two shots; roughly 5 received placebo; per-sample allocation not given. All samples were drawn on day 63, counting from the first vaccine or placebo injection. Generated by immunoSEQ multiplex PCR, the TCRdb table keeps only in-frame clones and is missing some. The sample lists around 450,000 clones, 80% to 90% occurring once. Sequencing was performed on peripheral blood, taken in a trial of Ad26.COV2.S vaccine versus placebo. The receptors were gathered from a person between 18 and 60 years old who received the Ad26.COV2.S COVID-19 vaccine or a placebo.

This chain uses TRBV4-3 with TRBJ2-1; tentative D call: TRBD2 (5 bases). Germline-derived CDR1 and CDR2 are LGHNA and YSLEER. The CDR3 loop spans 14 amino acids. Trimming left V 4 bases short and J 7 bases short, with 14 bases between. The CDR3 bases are TGCGCCAGCAGCCTTGAAGAGGGTACGAATGAGCAGTTCTTC. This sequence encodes CASSLEEGTNEQFF.

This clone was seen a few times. This CDR3 is CASSRDFSHNEQFF. The CDR3 DNA reads as TGTGCCAGCTCCAGGGACTTTTCCCACAATGAGCAGTTCTTC. The V and J genes are TRBV19 and TRBJ2-1; a possible D gene is TRBD2 (6 bases). The germline V and J ends were trimmed by 9 bases and 5 bases, with 17 bases remaining between them. The germline gives CDR1 LNHDA, CDR2 SQIVND (reference sequence). The CDR3 loop spans 14 amino acids.

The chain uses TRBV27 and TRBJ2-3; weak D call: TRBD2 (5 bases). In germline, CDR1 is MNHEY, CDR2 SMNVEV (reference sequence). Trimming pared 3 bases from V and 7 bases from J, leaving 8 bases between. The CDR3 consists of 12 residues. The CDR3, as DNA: TGTGCCAGCAGTTTCCCCGGGAATACGCAGTATTTT. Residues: CASSFPGNTQYF.

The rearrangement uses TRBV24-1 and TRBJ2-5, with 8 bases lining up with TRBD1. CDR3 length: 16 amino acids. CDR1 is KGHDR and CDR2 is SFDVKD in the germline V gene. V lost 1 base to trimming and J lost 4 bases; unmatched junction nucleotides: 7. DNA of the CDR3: TGTGCCACCAGTGATTTTCCTGGACAGGGACCAGAGACCCAGTACTTC. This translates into CATSDFPGQGPETQYF.

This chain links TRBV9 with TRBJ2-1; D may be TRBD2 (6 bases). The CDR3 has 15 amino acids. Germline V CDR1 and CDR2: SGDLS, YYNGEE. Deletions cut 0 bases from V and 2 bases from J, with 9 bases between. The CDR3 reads CASSVGAGPYNEQFF. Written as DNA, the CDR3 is TGTGCCAGCAGCGTAGGGGCGGGGCCCTACAATGAGCAGTTCTTC.

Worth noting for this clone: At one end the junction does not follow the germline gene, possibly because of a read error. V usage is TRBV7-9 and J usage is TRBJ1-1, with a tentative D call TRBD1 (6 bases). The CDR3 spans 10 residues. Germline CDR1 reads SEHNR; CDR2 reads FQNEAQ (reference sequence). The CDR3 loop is CASSLSGAGF. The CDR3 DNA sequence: TGTGCCAGCAGCTTATCAGGGGCCGGATTT. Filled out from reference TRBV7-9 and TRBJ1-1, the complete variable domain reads DTGVSQNPRHKITKRGQNVTFRCDPISEHNRLYWYRQTLGQGPEFLTYFQNEAQLEKSRLLSDRFSAERPKGSFSTLEIQRTEQGDSAMYLCASSLSGAGFGQGTRLTVV.

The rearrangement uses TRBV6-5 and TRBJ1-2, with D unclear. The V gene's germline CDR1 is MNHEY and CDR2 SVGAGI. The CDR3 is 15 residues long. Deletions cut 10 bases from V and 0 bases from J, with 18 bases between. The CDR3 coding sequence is TGTGCCACGACGCGCCAAACGCAGGCTAACTATGGCTACACCTTC. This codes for CATTRQTQANYGYTF.

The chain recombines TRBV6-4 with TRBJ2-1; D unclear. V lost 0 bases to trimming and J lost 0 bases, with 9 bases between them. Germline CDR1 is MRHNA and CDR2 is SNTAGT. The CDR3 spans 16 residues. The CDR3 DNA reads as TGTGCCAGCAGTGACTCGAGTTCTAGCTCCTACAATGAGCAGTTCTTC. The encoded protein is CASSDSSSSSYNEQFF.

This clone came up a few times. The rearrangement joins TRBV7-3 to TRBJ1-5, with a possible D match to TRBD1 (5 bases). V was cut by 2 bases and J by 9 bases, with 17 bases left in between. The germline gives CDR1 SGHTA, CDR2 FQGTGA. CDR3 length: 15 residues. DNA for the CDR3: TGTGCCAGCAGCTTAGGGAACAGGATACTTGGGCCCCAGCATTTT. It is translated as CASSLGNRILGPQHF.

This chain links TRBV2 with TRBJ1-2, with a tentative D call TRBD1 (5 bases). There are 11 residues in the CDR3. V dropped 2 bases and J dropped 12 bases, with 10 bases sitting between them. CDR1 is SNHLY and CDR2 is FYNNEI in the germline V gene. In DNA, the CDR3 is TGTGCCAGCAGTGAAACGGGGGATAACACCTTC. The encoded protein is CASSETGDNTF.

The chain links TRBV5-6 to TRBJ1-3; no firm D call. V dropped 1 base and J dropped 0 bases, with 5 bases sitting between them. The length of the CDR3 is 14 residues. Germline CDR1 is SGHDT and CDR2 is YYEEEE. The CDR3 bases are TGTGCCAGCAGCTTGTGGAGCTCTGGAAACACCATATATTTT. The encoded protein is CASSLWSSGNTIYF. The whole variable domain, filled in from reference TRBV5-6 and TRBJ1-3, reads DAGVTQSPTHLIKTRGQQVTLRCSPKSGHDTVSWYQQALGQGPQFIFQYYEEEERQRGNFPDRFSGHQFPNYSSELNVNALLLGDSALYLCASSLWSSGNTIYFGEGSWLTVV.

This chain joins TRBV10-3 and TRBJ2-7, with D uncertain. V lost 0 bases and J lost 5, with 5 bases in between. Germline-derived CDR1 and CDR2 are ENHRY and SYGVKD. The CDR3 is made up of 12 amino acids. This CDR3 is CAISESIDEQYF. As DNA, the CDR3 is TGTGCCATCAGTGAGTCGATAGACGAGCAGTACTTC.

The CDR3 coding sequence is TGTGCCAGCAGCTTAGGGCCCGGGGGGAAGTTCTTC. The encoded protein is CASSLGPGGKFF. V gene TRBV7-2 combines with J gene TRBJ2-1; 7 bases fit TRBD2. The V gene's germline CDR1 is SGHTA and CDR2 FQGNSA. With V trimmed by 1 base and J by 14 bases, 5 bases remained unmatched. The CDR3 has 12 amino acids.

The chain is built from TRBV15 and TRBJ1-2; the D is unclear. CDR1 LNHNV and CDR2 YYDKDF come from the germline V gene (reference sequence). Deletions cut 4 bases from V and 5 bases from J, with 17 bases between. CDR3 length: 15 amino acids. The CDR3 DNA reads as TGTGCCACCAGCAAAACGAACCGTGACTTTTATGGCTACACCTTC. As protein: CATSKTNRDFYGYTF.

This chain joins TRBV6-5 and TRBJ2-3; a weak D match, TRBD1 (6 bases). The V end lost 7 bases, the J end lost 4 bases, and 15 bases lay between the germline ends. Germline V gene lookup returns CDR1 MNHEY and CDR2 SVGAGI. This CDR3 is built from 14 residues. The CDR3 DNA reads TGTGCCAGCATTACAGGGTTGGGTCCAGATACGCAGTATTTT. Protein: CASITGLGPDTQYF.

The CDR3 here is CAISASLAPKTQYF. The CDR3 DNA sequence: TGTGCCATCAGTGCTTCCCTCGCCCCAAAGACCCAGTACTTC. This chain links TRBV10-3 with TRBJ2-5; no clear D gene. The CDR3 is made up of 14 amino acids. V was shortened by 4 bases and J by 6 bases, with 15 bases between the two germline ends. Germline loops: CDR1 ENHRY, CDR2 SYGVKD.

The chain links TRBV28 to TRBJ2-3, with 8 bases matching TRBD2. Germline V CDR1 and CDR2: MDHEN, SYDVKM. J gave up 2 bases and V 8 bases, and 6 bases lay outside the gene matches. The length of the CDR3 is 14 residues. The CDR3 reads CASRERGLTDTQYF. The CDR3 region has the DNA TGTGCCAGCCGGGAGCGGGGGCTCACAGATACGCAGTATTTT.

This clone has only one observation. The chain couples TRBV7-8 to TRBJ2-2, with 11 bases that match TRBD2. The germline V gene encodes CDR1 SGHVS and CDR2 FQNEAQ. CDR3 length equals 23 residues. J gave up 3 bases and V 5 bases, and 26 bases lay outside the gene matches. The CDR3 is CASSPWGVAVLHLAGGDTGELFF. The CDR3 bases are TGTGCCAGCAGCCCGTGGGGTGTGGCTGTGCTCCATCTAGCGGGAGGCGACACCGGGGAGCTGTTTTTT.

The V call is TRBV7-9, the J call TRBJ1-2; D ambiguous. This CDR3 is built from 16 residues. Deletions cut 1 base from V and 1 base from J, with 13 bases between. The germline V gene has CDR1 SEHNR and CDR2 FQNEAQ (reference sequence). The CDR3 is CASSLGSQVINYGYTF. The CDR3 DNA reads TGTGCCAGCAGCTTAGGGTCGCAGGTGATTAACTATGGCTACACCTTC. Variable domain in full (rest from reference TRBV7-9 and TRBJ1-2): DTGVSQNPRHKITKRGQNVTFRCDPISEHNRLYWYRQTLGQGPEFLTYFQNEAQLEKSRLLSDRFSAERPKGSFSTLEIQRTEQGDSAMYLCASSLGSQVINYGYTFGSGTRLTVV.

The CDR3 region has the DNA TGCGCCAGCAGCCCTTCCTTCCCCCGGGACAGAGAGACGGGGCAGCCCCAGCATTTT. It encodes CASSPSFPRDRETGQPQHF. This rearrangement joins TRBV4-1 to TRBJ1-5; 7 bases fit TRBD1. The ends lost 4 bases at V and 7 bases at J; junction bases unmatched: 22. The CDR3 sequence is 19 residues long. Per germline, CDR1 MGHRA and CDR2 YSYEKL.

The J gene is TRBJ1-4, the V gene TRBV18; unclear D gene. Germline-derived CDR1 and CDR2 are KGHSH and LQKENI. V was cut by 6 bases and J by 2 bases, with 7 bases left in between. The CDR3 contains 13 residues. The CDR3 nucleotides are TGTGCCAGCTCGTGGAGTACTAATGAAAAACTGTTTTTT. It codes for CASSWSTNEKLFF.

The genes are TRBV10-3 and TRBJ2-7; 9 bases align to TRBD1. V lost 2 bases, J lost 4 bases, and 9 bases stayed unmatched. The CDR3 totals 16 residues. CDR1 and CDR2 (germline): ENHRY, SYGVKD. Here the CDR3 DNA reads TGTGCCATCAGTGAGATTCCGGGACAGGGTTTTTACGAGCAGTACTTC. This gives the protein CAISEIPGQGFYEQYF.

CDR3 sequence: CAISYDRGSYGYTF. The CDR3 DNA follows: TGTGCCATCAGTTACGACAGAGGAAGCTATGGCTACACCTTC. This chain joins TRBV10-3 and TRBJ1-2; D might be TRBD1 (5 bases). The CDR3 loop spans 14 amino acids. Trimming took 5 bases from V and 4 from J, leaving 14 bases between them. CDR1 ENHRY and CDR2 SYGVKD come from the germline V gene.

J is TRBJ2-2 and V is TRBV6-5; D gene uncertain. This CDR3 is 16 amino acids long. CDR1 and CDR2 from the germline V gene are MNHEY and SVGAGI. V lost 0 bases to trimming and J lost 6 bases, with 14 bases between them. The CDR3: CASSYSALLTAGELFF. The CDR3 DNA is TGTGCCAGCAGTTACTCAGCGCTCCTCACGGCCGGGGAGCTGTTTTTT.

CDR3 sequence reads: CASSSTRGGSYEQYF. DNA for the CDR3: TGTGCCAGCAGCTCCACCAGGGGGGGGTCTTACGAGCAGTACTTC. This chain joins TRBV28 and TRBJ2-7, with D possibly called TRBD1 or TRBD2 (7 bases each). Deletions cut 6 bases from V and 4 bases from J, with 19 bases between. Germline CDR1 and CDR2: MDHEN and SYDVKM. This CDR3 has 15 residues.

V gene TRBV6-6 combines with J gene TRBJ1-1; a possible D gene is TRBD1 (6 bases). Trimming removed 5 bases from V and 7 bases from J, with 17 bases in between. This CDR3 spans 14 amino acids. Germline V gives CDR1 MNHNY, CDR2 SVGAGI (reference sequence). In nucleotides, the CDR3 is TGTGCCAGCAGTCTCTCCCGGGACATACTTGAAGCTTTCTTT. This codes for CASSLSRDILEAFF.

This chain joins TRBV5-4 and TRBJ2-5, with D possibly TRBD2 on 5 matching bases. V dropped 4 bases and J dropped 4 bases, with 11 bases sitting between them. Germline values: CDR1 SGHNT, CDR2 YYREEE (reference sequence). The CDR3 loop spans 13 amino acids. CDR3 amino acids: CASSPLEGETQYF. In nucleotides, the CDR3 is TGTGCCAGCAGCCCCTTAGAGGGAGAGACCCAGTACTTC.